One T cell receptor (beta chain) is described in this entry. The data were taken from a study of blood T cell repertoires in COVID-19. Study-level information: The cDNA or gDNA used as material had been derived from T cells, B-cell-depleted T cells, or PBMCs.

Authors' processing steps: Cell counts per sample came from amplifying reference gene primers. Assay used: immunoSEQ multiplex PCR; TCRdb lists only in-frame clones, some missing. The V and J calls and clone size come from that table; D and trimming were worked out from the DNA. The sample lists roughly 260,000 clones; roughly nine tenths were seen once. Sample: peripheral blood. This clonotype was obtained from a man aged 40-49 years who had recovered from COVID-19.

The CDR3 region has the DNA TGTGCCACCAGCAGAGGTGACAGGGCAGTGAACACTGAAGCTTTCTTT. The encoded protein is CATSRGDRAVNTEAFF. V and J are TRBV15 and TRBJ1-1; 7 bases are a match to TRBD1. V dropped 1 base and J dropped 0; count of bases not matched to a gene: 5. CDR3 length: 16 amino acids. CDR1 is LNHNV and CDR2 is YYDKDF in the germline V gene (reference sequence).